Reported below is one T cell receptor (beta chain). A much larger clone is a single base away; this may be a read error. Building of the TCR beta libraries involved iRepertoire HTBI primers and Arm-PCR of CDR3 regions. Each CDR3 protein gets one entry after TCRdb re-called the multiplex PCR reads with MiXCR. The repertoire consists of 350,000 to 500,000 distinct CDR3 sequences, with about 15% occurring once and the leading ten covering about 10%. This sample was included in a study of regulatory T cells in long-lasting Graves disease. The CDR3 is 14 residues long. Germline V gene data show CDR1 as SGHDT and CDR2 as YYEEEE. V was trimmed by 3 bases and J by 5 bases, leaving 15 bases between them. The time point denotes: newly diagnosed GD, antithyroid drugs for less than 3 months. PBMC RNA was the source of the TCR library. These sequences were also reported in another study, on T cells in Graves' hyperthyroidism and ophthalmopathy. That source notes: Newly diagnosed patients aged 18 to 65 had hyperthyroidism of under 2 months' duration. TCR CDR3 regions were first amplified by RT-PCR with HTBI primers.

The material was peripheral blood mononuclear cells (PBMCs), obtained at new diagnosis, from a patient treated with antithyroid drugs. The V call is TRBV5-6, the J call TRBJ2-7; tentatively, D is TRBD1 or TRBD2 (5 bases each). This TCR was sampled from a woman aged 25 to 45 with Graves disease. The CDR3 DNA is TGTGCCAGCAGCTCGGGTGAGGGGAGCGACGAGCAGTACTTC. Amino acid sequence: CASSSGEGSDEQYF.